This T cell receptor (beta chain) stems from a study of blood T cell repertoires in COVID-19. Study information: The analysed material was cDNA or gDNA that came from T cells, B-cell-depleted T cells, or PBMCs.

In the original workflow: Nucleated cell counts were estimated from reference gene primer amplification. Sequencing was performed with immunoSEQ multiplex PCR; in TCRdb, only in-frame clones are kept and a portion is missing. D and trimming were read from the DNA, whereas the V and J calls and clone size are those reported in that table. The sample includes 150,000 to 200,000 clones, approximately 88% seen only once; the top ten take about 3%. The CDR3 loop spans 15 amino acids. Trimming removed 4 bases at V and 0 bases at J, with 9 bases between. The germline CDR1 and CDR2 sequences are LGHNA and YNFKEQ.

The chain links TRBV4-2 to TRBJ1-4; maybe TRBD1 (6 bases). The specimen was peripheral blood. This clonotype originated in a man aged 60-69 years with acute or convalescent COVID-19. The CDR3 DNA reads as TGTGCCAGCAGCCCTAGGACAGCAACTAATGAAAAACTGTTTTTT. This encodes CASSPRTATNEKLFF.